Sequencing of this T cell receptor (beta chain) was carried out in a study of T cell responses to AZD1222 COVID-19 vaccine. Notes on the study in general: The breadth and depth of Spike-specific TCRs increased once two AZD1222 doses had been given. No day 14 peak samples; only post-peak repertoires were characterized.

Germline loops: CDR1 MNHEY, CDR2 SVGAGI. The CDR3 runs 11 residues. Trimming took off 4 bases at V and 7 bases at J, with 2 bases between the two ends. Here immunoSEQ multiplex PCR was the method, and the copy in TCRdb shows in-frame clones only, minus some. The sample lists some 120,000 clones, 85% to 90% seen once, with 28% in the top ten. For this clone: Antigen: not known.

Material: peripheral blood, obtained on day 0 of AZD1222 vaccination. This chain uses TRBV6-5 with TRBJ1-6; D is unclear. This sequence was found in an adult in good health. The CDR3 nucleotides are TGTGCCAGCAGTTCGAATTCACCCCTCCACTTT. It specifies CASSSNSPLHF.